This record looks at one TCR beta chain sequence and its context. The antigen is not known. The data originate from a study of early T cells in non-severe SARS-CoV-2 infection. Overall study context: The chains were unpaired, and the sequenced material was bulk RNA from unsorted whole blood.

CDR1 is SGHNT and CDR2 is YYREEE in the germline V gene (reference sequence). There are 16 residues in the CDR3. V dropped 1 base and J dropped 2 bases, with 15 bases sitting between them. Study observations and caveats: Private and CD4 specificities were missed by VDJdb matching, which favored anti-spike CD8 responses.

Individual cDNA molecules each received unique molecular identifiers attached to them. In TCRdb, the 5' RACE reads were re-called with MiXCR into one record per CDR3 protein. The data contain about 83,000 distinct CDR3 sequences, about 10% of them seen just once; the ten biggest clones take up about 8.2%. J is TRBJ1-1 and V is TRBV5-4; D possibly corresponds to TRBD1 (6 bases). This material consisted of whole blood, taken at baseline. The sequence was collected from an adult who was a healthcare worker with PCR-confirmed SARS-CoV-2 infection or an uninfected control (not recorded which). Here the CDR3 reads CASSLSGGRTNTEAFF. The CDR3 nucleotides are TGTGCCAGCAGCTTGAGCGGGGGGCGTACCAACACTGAAGCTTTCTTT.